This T cell receptor beta chain was recovered during a study of blood T cell repertoires in COVID-19. Across the whole study: Some COVID-19 samples were acute and others convalescent; all came from the United States, Italy and Spain. In each case, the material was cDNA or gDNA derived from T cells, B-cell-depleted T cells, or PBMCs.

Trimming took off 5 bases at V and 7 bases at J, with 14 bases between the two ends. The CDR3 length is 14 residues. Germline CDR1 and CDR2: LNHDA and SQIVND (reference sequence). As processed by the authors: Estimation of nucleated cell counts relied on the amplification of reference gene primers. Produced via immunoSEQ multiplex PCR; TCRdb's table is partial and in-frame only. From that table come the V and J calls and clone size; the DNA was used to work out D and trimming. The profile covers roughly 99,000 clones, with over 80% appearing a single time and approximately 1.2% taken by the ten largest.

The sequenced sample consisted of peripheral blood. The source of this sequence is a woman aged 25 to 39 with acute or convalescent COVID-19. The J gene is TRBJ1-4, the V gene TRBV19; maybe TRBD1 (5 bases). The CDR3 here is CASSPPPGGEKLFF. CDR3 coding DNA: TGTGCCAGTAGTCCCCCTCCGGGGGGTGAAAAACTGTTTTTT.